One sample yielded the 27 T cell receptor beta chains listed below, sequenced in a study of cytomegalovirus exposure and HLA in healthy donors (dated by TCRdb to between 2016 and 2019). The protocol used for the library was the immunoSEQ multiplex PCR assay. The multiplex PCR relied on a mix of 60 forward primers for TCR Vbeta segments and 13 reverse primers for TCR Jbeta segments. In its TCRdb copy, this immuneACCESS table keeps in-frame sequences only and misses some clones. Where compared with another copy, unresolved V genes explain less than half of these, and the others have no known cause. The sample data list some 130,000 clones, and about 78% of these were observed just once. 1.3% to 1.5% of the sample comes from the top ten. Sequencing used PBMCs. These receptors came from a female donor in good health and CMV-seronegative.

The V gene is TRBV7-3, the J gene TRBJ2-3; 8 nucleotides match TRBD1. V shed 2 bases, J shed 6 bases, and the junction held 10 bases outside the gene matches. The CDR3 consists of 16 residues. Germline values: CDR1 SGHTA, CDR2 FQGTGA. CDR3 loop: CASSLYAGGAGDTQYF. DNA of the CDR3: TGTGCCAGCAGCTTATACGCAGGGGGCGCGGGTGATACGCAGTATTTT.

The chain has TRBV28 and TRBJ2-7, with 9 bases aligning to TRBD2. V shed 6 bases and J 0 bases; nucleotides not matched to a gene: 6. CDR3 size: 15 residues. Germline V gene lookup returns CDR1 MDHEN and CDR2 SYDVKM. The DNA for the CDR3 is TGTGCCAGCAGCTCCGGGACTAGCCACTCCTACGAGCAGTACTTC. As protein: CASSSGTSHSYEQYF.

The chain joins TRBV19 to TRBJ1-4; D uncertain. V was shortened by 5 bases and J by 7 bases, with 14 bases between the two germline ends. This CDR3 is 14 amino acids long. Germline CDR1 LNHDA, CDR2 SQIVND (reference sequence). In DNA, the CDR3 is TGTGCCAGTAGTCCAGACGGTGAGGGTGAAAAACTGTTTTTT. It yields the protein CASSPDGEGEKLFF.

The chain links TRBV5-1 to TRBJ2-1; 10 bases agree with TRBD1. Germline assignment: CDR1 SGHRS and CDR2 YFSETQ. The CDR3 is 15 residues long. The junction had 5 bases not matched to a gene; V was cut back by 1 base and J by 7 bases. CDR3 protein: CASSLTRQGANEQFF. CDR3 nucleotide sequence: TGCGCCAGCAGCTTGACCCGACAGGGGGCAAATGAGCAGTTCTTC.

In this sample, this clone turned up a few times. The chain links TRBV10-3 to TRBJ2-2; D may be TRBD1 (6 bases). Germline V gene sequence: CDR1 ENHRY, CDR2 SYGVKD. The CDR3 length is 15 residues. With 5 bases removed from V and 1 base from J, the gap between germline ends came to 11 bases. Written as DNA, the CDR3 is TGTGCCATCAGTAAGCAGGGGAAGAACACCGGGGAGCTGTTTTTT. This translates into CAISKQGKNTGELFF.

This sequence joins TRBV5-1 and TRBJ1-2, with a tentative D call TRBD1 (5 bases). Germline V gene lookup returns CDR1 SGHRS and CDR2 YFSETQ. V was cut by 1 base and J by 5 bases, with 12 bases left in between. CDR3 size: 14 residues. CDR3 in amino acids: CASSLQGPRYGYTF. The CDR3 DNA reads as TGCGCCAGCAGCTTGCAGGGCCCTAGATATGGCTACACCTTC.

The chain uses TRBV19 and TRBJ2-7, with 7 nucleotides matching TRBD2. Germline trimming cut 1 base from V and 5 bases from J; bases unmatched to any gene: 11. CDR3 size: 16 residues. Germline V gene data show CDR1 as LNHDA and CDR2 as SQIVND (reference sequence). DNA of the CDR3: TGTGCCAGTAGTATAGGAGCGGGACCCTTGGGGCACGAGCAGTACTTC. Translating gives CASSIGAGPLGHEQYF.

This clone was observed a handful of times. This sequence joins TRBV9 and TRBJ1-2; TRBD1 might be the D (6 bases). V was trimmed by 4 bases and J by 3 bases, leaving 13 bases between them. The CDR3 covers 14 residues. In germline, CDR1 is SGDLS, CDR2 YYNGEE. Here the CDR3 reads CASSTSQGYYGYTF. Here the CDR3 DNA reads TGTGCCAGCAGCACCTCGCAGGGGTACTATGGCTACACCTTC.

The J gene is TRBJ1-3, the V gene TRBV18, with D uncertain. The length of the CDR3 is 15 residues. With 3 bases removed from V and 1 base from J, the gap between germline ends came to 10 bases. Germline V gene lookup returns CDR1 KGHSH and CDR2 LQKENI. CDR3 sequence: CASSPTQISGNTIYF. In nucleotides, the CDR3 is TGTGCCAGCTCACCTACACAGATTTCTGGAAACACCATATATTTT.

The gene calls are TRBV2 and TRBJ1-1; perhaps TRBD1 as D (6 bases). Per the germline V gene, CDR1 is SNHLY and CDR2 is FYNNEI. This CDR3 region has 15 residues. Trimming removed 3 bases at V and 4 bases at J, with 15 bases between. In nucleotides, the CDR3 is TGTGCCAGCAGTGAGAGCAGGGGCCGGGGCACTGAAGCTTTCTTT. Its protein product is CASSESRGRGTEAFF.

The chain carries TRBV5-1 and TRBJ2-5; 9 nucleotides align to TRBD2. The end of the DNA aligns better with TRBJ2-7, so the J call may be wrong. Germline lookup yields CDR1 SGHRS and CDR2 YFSETQ. The CDR3 is 20 residues long. CDR3 nucleotides: TGCGCCAGCAGCTTGGACCTCCGGCGCGGGAGGGCTCCTCTGGGCAGCGAGCAGTACTTC. Its translation is CASSLDLRRGRAPLGSEQYF.

The CDR3 DNA sequence: TGTGCCAGCAGTTCAGGGGGAATTGACTATGGCTACACCTTC. As protein: CASSSGGIDYGYTF. The chain couples TRBV27 to TRBJ1-2, with 7 bases identical to TRBD1. The V segment lost 4 bases and the J segment 3 bases; nucleotides outside the gene matches: 5. The CDR3 runs 14 residues. CDR1 is MNHEY and CDR2 is SMNVEV in the germline V gene (reference sequence).

The table lists this clone with a count of one. The chain has TRBV19 and TRBJ2-3, with 9 nucleotides matching TRBD2. With V trimmed by 1 base and J by 5 bases, 13 bases remained unmatched. In germline, CDR1 is LNHDA, CDR2 SQIVND (reference sequence). The CDR3 is made up of 18 amino acids. The CDR3 DNA sequence: TGTGCCAGTAGTATAGGCTCCCGAGGGCGGGAGGGCCAAGATACGCAGTATTTT. It yields the protein CASSIGSRGREGQDTQYF.

The chain links TRBV7-2 to TRBJ2-5; TRBD2 is a possible D gene (5 bases). Trimming cost V 5 bases and J 2 bases, with 15 bases left between them. The CDR3 is 15 residues long. In germline, CDR1 is SGHTA, CDR2 FQGNSA. CDR3 bases: TGTGCCAGCAGCCCAGCCTCCAGCGGTCAAGAGACCCAGTACTTC. Translated: CASSPASSGQETQYF.

This chain links TRBV7-8 with TRBJ2-5, with D possibly being TRBD1 (5 bases). Trimming took off 3 bases at V and 4 bases at J, with 15 bases between the two ends. This CDR3 spans 15 amino acids. The germline V gene has CDR1 SGHVS and CDR2 FQNEAQ. Here the CDR3 reads CASSLRPGQGETQYF. The CDR3 bases are TGTGCCAGCAGCTTGCGGCCCGGGCAGGGAGAGACCCAGTACTTC.

The chain joins TRBV6-1 to TRBJ2-7; weak D call: TRBD1 (5 bases). V was cut by 8 bases and J by 5 bases, with 16 bases left in between. This CDR3 has 13 amino acids. The germline V gene encodes CDR1 MNHNS and CDR2 SASEGT. CDR3 sequence (DNA): TGTGCCAGCCCGCCGACAGAGGACCACGAGCAGTACTTC. This translates into CASPPTEDHEQYF.

The CDR3 here is CAISGGGPQETQYF. CDR3 nucleotides: TGTGCCATCAGTGGGGGAGGTCCCCAAGAGACCCAGTACTTC. The chain recombines TRBV10-3 with TRBJ2-5, with D tentatively TRBD2 (6 bases). The CDR3 runs to 14 residues. Trimming took 4 bases from V and 1 from J, leaving 10 bases between them. Germline V gene sequence: CDR1 ENHRY, CDR2 SYGVKD.

The CDR3 spells CASSQRGGGSDEQYF. In DNA form, the CDR3 reads TGTGCCAGCAGCCAACGGGGGGGCGGAAGCGACGAGCAGTACTTC. The chain uses TRBV4-2 and TRBJ2-7; 8 positions agree with TRBD2. CDR1 and CDR2 from the germline V gene are LGHNA and YNFKEQ. This CDR3 region has 15 residues. J gave up 5 bases and V 2 bases, and 8 bases lay outside the gene matches.

The chain combines TRBV2 with TRBJ2-2, with D possibly matching TRBD1 (6 bases). Germline lookup yields CDR1 SNHLY and CDR2 FYNNEI. Trimming took 5 bases from V and 3 from J, leaving 7 bases between them. The length of the CDR3 is 13 residues. Written as DNA, the CDR3 is TGTGCCAGCAGTACAGGGTACACCGGGGAGCTGTTTTTT. Its protein is CASSTGYTGELFF. Supplemented by reference TRBV2 and TRBJ2-2, the full variable domain reads EPEVTQTPSHQVTQMGQEVILRCVPISNHLYFYWYRQILGQKVEFLVSFYNNEISEKSEIFDDQFSVERPDGSNFTLKIRSTKLEDSAMYFCASSTGYTGELFFGEGSRLTVL.

The rearrangement uses TRBV28 and TRBJ2-2; 14 bases align to TRBD2. The germline gives CDR1 MDHEN, CDR2 SYDVKM. The trim removed 5 bases at V and 8 bases at J, leaving 7 bases unmatched. The CDR3 is 16 residues long. In DNA, the CDR3 is TGTGCCAGCAGTCCCACGGGACTAGCGGGAGAGGGGGAGCTGTTTTTT. It translates to CASSPTGLAGEGELFF.

The chain recombines TRBV7-3 with TRBJ2-7, with TRBD2 matching 9 bases. Germline CDR1 SGHTA, CDR2 FQGTGA. Losses at the gene ends were 1 base for V and 6 bases for J; bases not matched to a gene: 7. The CDR3 covers 15 residues. The CDR3: CASSLRAGGPAEQYF. Written as DNA, the CDR3 is TGTGCCAGCAGCTTAAGGGCGGGAGGGCCGGCCGAGCAGTACTTC.

The chain recombines TRBV5-1 with TRBJ2-7; D might be TRBD1 (5 bases). CDR1 SGHRS and CDR2 YFSETQ come from the germline V gene. The CDR3 length is 14 residues. Trimming took off 6 bases at V and 1 base at J, with 14 bases between the two ends. CDR3 DNA: TGCGCCAGCAAAGTCACAGGCACATCCTACGAGCAGTACTTC. Its translation: CASKVTGTSYEQYF.

The rearrangement uses TRBV18 and TRBJ2-7; 7 bases align to TRBD2. The CDR3 extends over 12 amino acids. J lost 3 bases, V lost 6 bases, and 2 bases had no gene match. CDR1 is KGHSH, CDR2 LQKENI, per germline. The CDR3 nucleotides read TGTGCCAGCTCCGGCGGGAGCTACGAGCAGTACTTC. Translated: CASSGGSYEQYF.

The gene calls are TRBV7-8 and TRBJ2-3, with 12 bases lining up with TRBD1. Germline trimming cut 1 base from V and 5 bases from J; bases unmatched to any gene: 4. The germline V gene encodes CDR1 SGHVS and CDR2 FQNEAQ. The CDR3 loop spans 16 amino acids. The CDR3 loop reads CASSLVGTGGKDTQYF. The CDR3 coding sequence is TGTGCCAGCAGCTTAGTAGGGACAGGGGGCAAAGATACGCAGTATTTT.

This sequence joins TRBV5-4 and TRBJ2-7, with D unclear. Germline V gene lookup returns CDR1 SGHNT and CDR2 YYREEE (reference sequence). The CDR3 contains 13 residues. V was pared by 4 bases and J by 6 bases, with 14 bases between. CDR3 bases: TGTGCCAGCAGCGTGGGATACAGTGGCGAGCAGTACTTC. This sequence encodes CASSVGYSGEQYF.

The V gene is TRBV11-2, the J gene TRBJ2-5; 10 nucleotides agree with TRBD2. Germline CDR1 and CDR2: SGHAT and FQNNGV. J was trimmed by 5 bases and V by 1 base; bases with no gene match: 13. CDR3 length equals 18 residues. The CDR3 region has the DNA TGTGCCAGCAGCTTAGGAGCTAGCGGGAGTTGGGTATTGGAGACCCAGTACTTC. Translation gives CASSLGASGSWVLETQYF.

The chain couples TRBV19 to TRBJ1-4; 7 bases are a match to TRBD1. The CDR3 totals 15 residues. Germline V CDR1 and CDR2: LNHDA, SQIVND (reference sequence). J was trimmed by 7 bases and V by 5 bases; bases with no gene match: 10. This chain's CDR3 is CASSLTGPIREKLFF. The CDR3 region has the DNA TGTGCCAGTAGTTTGACAGGGCCAATACGTGAAAAACTGTTTTTT. Using reference TRBV19 and TRBJ1-4 for the parts outside the CDR3, the full variable domain is DGGITQSPKYLFRKEGQNVTLSCEQNLNHDAMYWYRQDPGQGLRLIYYSQIVNDFQKGDIAEGYSVSREKKESFPLTVTSAQKNPTAFYLCASSLTGPIREKLFFGSGTQLSVL.